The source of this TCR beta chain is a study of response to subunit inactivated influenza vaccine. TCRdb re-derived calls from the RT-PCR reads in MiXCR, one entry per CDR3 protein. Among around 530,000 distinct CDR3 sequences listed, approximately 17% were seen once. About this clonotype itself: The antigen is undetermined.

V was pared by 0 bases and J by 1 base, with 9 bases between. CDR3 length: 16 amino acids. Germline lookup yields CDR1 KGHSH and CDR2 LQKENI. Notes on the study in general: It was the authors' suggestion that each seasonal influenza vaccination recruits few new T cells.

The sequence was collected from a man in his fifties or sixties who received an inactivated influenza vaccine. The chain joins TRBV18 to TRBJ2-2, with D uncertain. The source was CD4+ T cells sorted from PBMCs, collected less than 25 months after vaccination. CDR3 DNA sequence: TGTGCCAGCTCACCACCGAACGGCGGGAACACCGGGGAGCTGTTTTTT. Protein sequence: CASSPPNGGNTGELFF.